A selection of T cell receptor beta chains follows, all from one sample in a study of cytomegalovirus exposure and HLA in healthy donors. The assay was immunoSEQ multiplex PCR, and TCRdb's table has in-frame clones only and misses some. The repertoire holds approximately 200,000 clones, approximately 79% seen once, with 4.4% in the top ten. Sequenced material: PBMCs. These receptors all come from a woman in her twenties or thirties in good health and CMV-seropositive. CDR3s include the opening cysteine and the closing phenylalanine or tryptophan. The D gene is left open where the match is weak. Only some rows state a clone size, as once, few, many or a class for expanded clones.

>TRBD1|.|TRBJ1-1|TRBV7-9
CASSQGTARGNTEAFF
TGTGCCAGCAGCCAAGGGACAGCTAGGGGCAACACTGAAGCTTTCTTT
>.|.|TRBJ2-7|TRBV23-1
CASSHGPGVVCYEQYF
TGCGCCAGCAGTCATGGTCCGGGGGTAGTTTGCTACGAGCAGTACTTC
>.|.|TRBJ2-3|TRBV9
CASSLNTDTQYF
TGTGCCAGCAGCTTAAACACAGATACGCAGTATTTT
>.|.|TRBJ2-2|TRBV7-9
CASSPPGSGVGELFF
TGTGCCAGCAGCCCCCCCGGGTCGGGGGTTGGGGAGCTGTTTTTT
>TRBD2|.|TRBJ2-1|TRBV4-3
CASSQDPSGGADEQFF
TGCGCCAGCAGCCAAGATCCGAGCGGGGGGGCGGATGAGCAGTTCTTC
>.|.|TRBJ2-1|TRBV27
CASSLRGNEQFF
TGTGCCAGCAGTTTACGAGGCAATGAGCAGTTCTTC
>TRBD1|few|TRBJ1-5|TRBV6-1
CASSNPTGGGQPQHF
TGTGCCAGCAGTAACCCGACAGGGGGAGGGCAGCCCCAGCATTTT
>.|.|TRBJ1-2|TRBV19
CASPDSSEENYGYTF
TGTGCCAGTCCGGACAGCTCAGAAGAGAACTATGGCTACACCTTC
>TRBD1|.|TRBJ1-2|TRBV4-3
CASSRLTGTGVNGYTF
TGCGCCAGCAGCCGCCTCACCGGGACAGGGGTAAATGGCTACACCTTC
>.|.|TRBJ2-2|TRBV4-1
CASSQEPGVRTGELFF
TGCGCCAGCAGCCAAGAGCCGGGAGTCAGAACCGGGGAGCTGTTTTTT
>.|.|TRBJ2-7|TRBV5-1
CASPTRDRTYEQYF
TGCGCCAGCCCGACTCGAGACAGAACGTACGAGCAGTACTTC
>.|.|TRBJ2-5|TRBV18
CASSPSSETQYF
TGTGCCAGCTCACCGTCTTCAGAGACCCAGTACTTC
>TRBD2|once|TRBJ2-7|TRBV7-9
CASSSSGRAGEQYF
TGTGCCAGCAGCTCTAGCGGGAGGGCCGGGGAGCAGTACTTC
>TRBD1|.|TRBJ1-2|TRBV6-4
CASSDVWDRTNYGYTF
TGTGCCAGCAGTGACGTCTGGGACAGGACTAACTATGGCTACACCTTC
>.|.|TRBJ1-1|TRBV19
CASEAGAVNTEAFF
TGTGCCAGCGAGGCAGGGGCCGTAAACACTGAAGCTTTCTTT
>.|once|TRBJ2-5|TRBV5-6
CASSLWLGLNLQETQYF
TGTGCCAGCAGCTTGTGGTTGGGACTCAATCTCCAAGAGACCCAGTACTTC
>.|.|TRBJ2-2|TRBV29-1
CSVGGTANTGELFF
TGCAGCGTTGGAGGCACCGCGAACACCGGGGAGCTGTTTTTT
>TRBD1|.|TRBJ2-3|TRBV5-1
CASSGQVSTDTQYF
TGCGCCAGCAGTGGACAGGTTAGCACAGATACGCAGTATTTT
>TRBD1|once|TRBJ2-4|TRBV5-6
CASSSTGSLAKNIQYF
TGTGCCAGCAGCTCGACAGGGAGTCTAGCCAAAAACATTCAGTACTTC
>TRBD1|.|TRBJ2-2|TRBV7-9
CASSNRGAMDTGELFF
TGTGCCAGCAGCAACAGGGGGGCGATGGACACCGGGGAGCTGTTTTTT
>TRBD1|.|TRBJ2-5|TRBV5-4
CASSPGQVAVLDF
TGTGCCAGCAGCCCTGGACAGGTGGCTGTATTAGACTTC
>TRBD2|.|TRBJ2-1|TRBV9
CASSNSGGVEQFF
TGTGCCAGCAGTAATAGCGGGGGGGTGGAGCAGTTCTTC
>.|.|TRBJ1-2|TRBV19
CASSIPPGYGYTF
TGTGCCAGTAGTATACCCCCCGGCTATGGCTACACCTTC
>TRBD2|few|TRBJ2-7|TRBV27
CASNTLAGGLYEQYF
TGTGCCAGCAACACACTAGCGGGAGGGCTCTACGAGCAGTACTTC
>TRBD2|.|TRBJ2-7|TRBV6-6
CASSSSGSLSYEQYF
TGTGCCAGCAGTTCTAGCGGGAGTCTTTCCTACGAGCAGTACTTC
>.|.|TRBJ1-1|TRBV7-2
CASSPTGHQNTEAFF
TGTGCCAGCAGCCCCACGGGACACCAGAACACTGAAGCTTTCTTT
>.|once|TRBJ2-1|TRBV6-5
CASSYGATYNEQFF
TGTGCCAGCAGTTACGGTGCTACTTACAATGAGCAGTTCTTC
>.|.|TRBJ2-7|TRBV27
CAGSLTRADEQYF
TGTGCCGGCAGTTTAACCAGGGCGGACGAGCAGTACTTC
>.|.|TRBJ1-5|TRBV18
CASSPPGHYNQPQHF
TGTGCCAGCTCACCACCCGGTCACTACAATCAGCCCCAGCATTTT
>TRBD2|.|TRBJ2-1|TRBV5-1
CASSLSTSEYNEQFF
TGCGCCAGCAGTCTGAGTACTAGCGAATACAATGAGCAGTTCTTC
>.|once|TRBJ1-2|TRBV6-5
CASSVGGAYFYGYTF
TGTGCCAGCAGTGTAGGGGGAGCCTACTTCTATGGCTACACCTTC
>.|.|TRBJ1-5|TRBV2
CASSPNEVQPQHF
TGTGCCAGCAGCCCTAATGAAGTACAGCCCCAGCATTTT
>.|.|TRBJ2-7|TRBV7-6
CASSLGGSEQYF
TGTGCCAGCAGCTTAGGCGGCAGCGAGCAGTACTTC
>TRBD2|.|TRBJ2-1|TRBV11-2
CASSHFYSAGGMYEQFF
TGTGCCAGCAGCCATTTCTATTCAGCGGGGGGGATGTATGAGCAGTTCTTC
>.|.|TRBJ1-1|TRBV14
CASSQESPGMNTEAFF
TGTGCCAGCAGCCAAGAGAGTCCGGGTATGAACACTGAAGCTTTCTTT
>TRBD1|.|TRBJ1-3|TRBV6-5
CASSQGAIGNTIYF
TGTGCCAGCAGCCAGGGGGCCATTGGAAACACCATATATTTT
>.|few|TRBJ2-1|TRBV25-1
CASSEGGAGYNEQFF
TGTGCCAGCAGTGAGGGGGGGGCGGGGTACAATGAGCAGTTCTTC
>.|.|TRBJ1-6|TRBV28
CASSIGIVTEYSSPLHF
TGTGCCAGCAGTATAGGGATCGTGACAGAATATTCTTCACCCCTCCACTTT
>TRBD2|.|TRBJ2-7|TRBV5-1
CASSLYYPSTSGGSYEQYF
TGCGCCAGCAGCTTATACTACCCCTCAACTAGCGGGGGTTCCTACGAGCAGTACTTC
>.|.|TRBJ1-4|TRBV7-9
CASSRTAWEGREKLFF
TGTGCCAGCAGCCGCACGGCGTGGGAGGGACGGGAAAAACTGTTTTTT
>.|.|TRBJ2-7|TRBV13
CASGKGSSYEQYF
TGTGCCAGCGGAAAGGGGTCGTCCTACGAGCAGTACTTC
>.|.|TRBJ1-4|TRBV30
CAWGRATNEKLFF
TGTGCCTGGGGCAGGGCAACTAATGAAAAACTGTTTTTT
>.|.|TRBJ2-3|TRBV7-9
CASSLDGRDNTDTQYF
TGTGCCAGCAGCTTAGATGGGCGGGATAATACAGATACGCAGTATTTT
>.|.|TRBJ1-4|TRBV19
CASSVLRGEKLFF
TGTGCCAGTAGTGTCCTTAGGGGTGAAAAACTGTTTTTT
>TRBD1|.|TRBJ1-5|TRBV6-6
CASSPGQGEHQPQHF
TGTGCCAGCAGCCCAGGACAGGGGGAGCATCAGCCCCAGCATTTT
>TRBD1|.|TRBJ2-7|TRBV7-9
CASSSRTGDYEQYF
TGTGCCAGCAGCTCAAGGACAGGAGACTACGAGCAGTACTTC
>TRBD1|.|TRBJ1-5|TRBV7-9
CASSRTGGNQPQHF
TGTGCCAGCAGTAGGACAGGGGGCAATCAGCCCCAGCATTTT